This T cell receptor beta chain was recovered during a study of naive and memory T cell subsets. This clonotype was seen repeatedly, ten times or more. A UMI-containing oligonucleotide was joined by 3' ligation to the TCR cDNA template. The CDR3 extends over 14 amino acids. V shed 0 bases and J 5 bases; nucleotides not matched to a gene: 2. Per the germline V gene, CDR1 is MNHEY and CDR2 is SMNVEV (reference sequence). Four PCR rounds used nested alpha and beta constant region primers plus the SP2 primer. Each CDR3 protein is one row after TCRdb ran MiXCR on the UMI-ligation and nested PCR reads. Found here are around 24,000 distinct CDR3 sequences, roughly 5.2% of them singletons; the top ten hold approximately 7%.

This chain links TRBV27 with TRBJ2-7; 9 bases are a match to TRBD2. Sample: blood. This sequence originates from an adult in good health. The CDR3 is CASSLSLAGDEQYF. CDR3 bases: TGTGCCAGCAGTTTATCGTTAGCGGGAGACGAGCAGTACTTC.